The T cell receptor beta chain under discussion was sequenced for a study of OX40 agonist ivuxolimab in advanced cancers. Looking at the study overall: Patients were treated with ivuxolimab, an agonistic anti-OX40 (CD134) antibody. The dose-escalation cohort was roughly 83% male, with a mean age of about 60 years, ranging about 23 to 90.

Points on this clone: Its specificity is not known.

Only in-frame clones appear in the TCRdb table, and some are missing; sequencing was by immunoSEQ multiplex PCR. This sample yields more than 30,000 clones, of which roughly 90% are seen a single time; roughly 3.9% belongs to the top ten. Trimming cost V 4 bases and J 4 bases; bases outside gene matches: 15. The CDR3 spans 18 residues. The V gene's germline CDR1 is SGHTA and CDR2 FQGTGA. Study conclusions and caveats: Both blood CD4+ and CD8+ T cells showed clonal growth by week 6 at 0.1 to 3.0 mg/kg. In a subset of nonresponders, normalized T-cell clonal expansion was also low.

Material: CD4+ or CD8+ T cells sorted from blood, obtained in a trial of the OX40 agonist ivuxolimab. The rearrangement links TRBV7-3 to TRBJ2-1; 8 nucleotides match TRBD2. The clonotype comes from an adult with an advanced solid tumor such as melanoma, head and neck, liver or kidney cancer. This CDR3 reads CASSSWDRAGVSYNEQFF. The DNA for the CDR3 is TGTGCCAGCAGCTCTTGGGATAGAGCGGGAGTGAGTTACAATGAGCAGTTCTTC.